This T cell receptor (beta chain) was identified during a study of control samples from healthy donors and cancer patients. Sequencing was performed with immunoSEQ multiplex PCR; in TCRdb, only in-frame clones are kept and a portion is missing. The repertoire consists of roughly 73,000 clones, with 85% to 95% occurring once and the leading ten covering 5.8%. The V segment lost 6 bases and the J segment 5 bases; nucleotides outside the gene matches: 5. Germline assignment: CDR1 KGHDR and CDR2 SFDVKD. This CDR3 has 13 residues. Sequencing was performed on blood. The TCR was taken from a woman in her fifties or sixties in good health. This chain links TRBV24-1 with TRBJ2-5; 7 bases align to TRBD2. This chain's CDR3 is CATSRGGTETQYF. The CDR3 region has the DNA TGTGCCACCAGTCGGGGAGGGACCGAGACCCAGTACTTC.